Given below is one T cell receptor beta chain in context. Its antigen is unidentified. These data are taken from a study of T-cell reconstitution after alpha-beta-depleted transplantation in children. Whole-study findings and limits: At one year after transplant, newly produced T cells mostly accounted for T-cell counts and diversity. Several hundred expanded graft clones reportedly gave rise to the alpha-beta T cells present about two months after transplant. Recipient T cells and thymic progenitors that survived were the source of the high TCRbeta diversity seen at day 60 in some patients.

There are 16 residues in the CDR3. V dropped 4 bases and J dropped 1 base, with 17 bases sitting between them. Germline CDR1 SGHRS, CDR2 YFSETQ. Using unique molecular identifiers, the investigators prepared the TCRbeta library. MiXCR, run by TCRdb on the PCR reads, gives a single entry per CDR3 protein. This sample carries about 310,000 distinct CDR3 sequences, approximately 23% of them seen once, and the ten largest clones take 10% to 11%. This chain uses TRBV5-1 with TRBJ2-5; D is undetermined. The sequencing used PBMCs, mostly from graft donor cells, collected 180 days after TCRalphabeta/CD19-depleted stem cell transplant. The sequence came from a male patient between 10 and 17 years old who had a stem cell transplant for acute lymphoblastic leukemia, so the T cells may come from the graft donor. The CDR3 spells CASSKEGRPPQETQYF. The DNA for the CDR3 is TGCGCCAGCAGCAAAGAAGGGCGACCGCCCCAAGAGACCCAGTACTTC.